The subject of this entry is one T cell receptor beta chain. V lost 8 bases to trimming and J lost 4 bases, with 15 bases between them. This CDR3 has 14 residues. Germline-derived CDR1 and CDR2 are SNHLY and FYNNEI. Investigators isolated RNA and reverse transcribed it into cDNA to act as the sequencing template. Using immunoSEQ multiplex PCR, the repertoire was profiled, and TCRdb retains in-frame clones only, with some absent. The sample records 150,000 to 250,000 clones, roughly 60% being singletons. This sample was included in a study of CD8+ T cells in alopecia areata. Study-wide background: Tofacitinib therapy lasting 6 to 18 months was followed by 6 months off drug. The authors scored treated patients' severity by affected scalp percentage.

Described treatment: oral pan-JAK inhibitor, 5-10 mg twice daily. Alopecia areata patients provided lesional scalp punch biopsies and peripheral blood, both collected for the study. The TCR sequence derives from a human donor with alopecia areata. Sequencing used CD4+ T cells sorted from blood, obtained at week 24, from a patient treated with tofacitinib. J is TRBJ1-5 and V is TRBV2; tentatively, D is TRBD1 (5 bases). The CDR3 reads CASVGQGPNQPQHF. The CDR3 DNA is TGTGCCAGCGTCGGTCAGGGTCCGAATCAGCCCCAGCATTTT.